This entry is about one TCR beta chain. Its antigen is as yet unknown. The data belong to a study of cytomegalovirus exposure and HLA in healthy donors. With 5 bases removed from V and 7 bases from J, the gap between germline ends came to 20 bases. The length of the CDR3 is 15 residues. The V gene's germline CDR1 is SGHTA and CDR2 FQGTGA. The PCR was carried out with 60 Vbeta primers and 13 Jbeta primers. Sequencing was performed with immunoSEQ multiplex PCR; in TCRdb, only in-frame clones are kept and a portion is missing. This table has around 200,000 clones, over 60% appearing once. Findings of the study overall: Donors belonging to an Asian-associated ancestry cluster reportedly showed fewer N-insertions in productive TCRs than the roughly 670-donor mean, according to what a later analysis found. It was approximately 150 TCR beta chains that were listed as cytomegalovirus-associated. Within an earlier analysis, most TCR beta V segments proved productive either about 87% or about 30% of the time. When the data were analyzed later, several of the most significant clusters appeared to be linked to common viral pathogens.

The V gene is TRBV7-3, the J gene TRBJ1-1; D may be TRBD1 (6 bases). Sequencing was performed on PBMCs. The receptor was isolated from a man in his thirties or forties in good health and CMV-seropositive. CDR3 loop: CASSLMAGAPNEAFF. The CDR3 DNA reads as TGTGCCAGCAGCCTAATGGCAGGGGCCCCTAATGAAGCTTTCTTT.